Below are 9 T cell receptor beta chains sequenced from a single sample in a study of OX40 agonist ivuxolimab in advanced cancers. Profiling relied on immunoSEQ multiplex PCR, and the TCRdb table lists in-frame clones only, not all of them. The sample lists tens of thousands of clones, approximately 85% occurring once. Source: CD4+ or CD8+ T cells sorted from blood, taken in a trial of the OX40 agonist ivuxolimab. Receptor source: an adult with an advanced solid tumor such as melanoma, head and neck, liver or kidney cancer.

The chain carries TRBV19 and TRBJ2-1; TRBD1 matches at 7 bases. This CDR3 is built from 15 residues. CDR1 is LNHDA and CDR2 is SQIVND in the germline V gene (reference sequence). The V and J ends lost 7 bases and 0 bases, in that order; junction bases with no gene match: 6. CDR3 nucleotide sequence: TGTGCCAGTAAGGGGGACAGAAGCTCCTACAATGAGCAGTTCTTC. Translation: CASKGDRSSYNEQFF.

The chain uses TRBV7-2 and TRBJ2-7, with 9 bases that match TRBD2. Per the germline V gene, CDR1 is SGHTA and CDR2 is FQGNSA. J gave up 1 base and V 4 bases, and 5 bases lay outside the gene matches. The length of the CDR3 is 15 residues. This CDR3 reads CASSSLAGLSYEQYF. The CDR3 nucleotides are TGTGCCAGCAGCTCCCTAGCGGGATTGTCCTACGAGCAGTACTTC.

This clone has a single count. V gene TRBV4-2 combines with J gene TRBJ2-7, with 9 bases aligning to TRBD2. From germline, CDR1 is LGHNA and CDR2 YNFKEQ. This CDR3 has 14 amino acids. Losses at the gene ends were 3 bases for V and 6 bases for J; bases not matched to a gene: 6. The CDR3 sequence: CASSHVSGRSEQYF. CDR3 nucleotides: TGTGCCAGCAGCCATGTTAGCGGGAGATCCGAGCAGTACTTC.

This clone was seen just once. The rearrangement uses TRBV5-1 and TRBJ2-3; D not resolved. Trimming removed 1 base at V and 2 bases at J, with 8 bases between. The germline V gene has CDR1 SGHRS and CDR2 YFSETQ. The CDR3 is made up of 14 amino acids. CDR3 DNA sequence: TGCGCCAGCAGCTTGCAGCCATCCACAGATACGCAGTATTTT. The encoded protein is CASSLQPSTDTQYF.

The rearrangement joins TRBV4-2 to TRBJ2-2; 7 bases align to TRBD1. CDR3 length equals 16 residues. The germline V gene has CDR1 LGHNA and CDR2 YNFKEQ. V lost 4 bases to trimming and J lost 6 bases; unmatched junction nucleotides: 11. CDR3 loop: CASSPYKTGTAGELFF. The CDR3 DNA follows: TGTGCCAGCAGCCCCTATAAGACAGGGACCGCCGGGGAGCTGTTTTTT.

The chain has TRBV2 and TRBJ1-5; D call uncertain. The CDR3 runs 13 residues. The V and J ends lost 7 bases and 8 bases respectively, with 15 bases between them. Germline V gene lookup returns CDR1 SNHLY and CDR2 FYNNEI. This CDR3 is CASTRSILEPQHF. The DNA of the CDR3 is TGTGCCAGCACAAGATCAATCTTAGAGCCCCAGCATTTT.

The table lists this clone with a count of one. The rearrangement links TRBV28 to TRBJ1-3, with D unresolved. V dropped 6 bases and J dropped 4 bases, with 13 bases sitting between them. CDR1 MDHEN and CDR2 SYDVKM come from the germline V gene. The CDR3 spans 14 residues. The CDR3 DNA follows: TGTGCCAGCAGGCCCCCGGCGGGCGGAAACACCATATATTTT. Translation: CASRPPAGGNTIYF.

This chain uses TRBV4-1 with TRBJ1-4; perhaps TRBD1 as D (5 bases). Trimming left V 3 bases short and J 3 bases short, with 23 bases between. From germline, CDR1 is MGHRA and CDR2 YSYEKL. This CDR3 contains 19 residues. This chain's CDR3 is CASSHPRGLPSLANEKLFF. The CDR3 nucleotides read TGCGCCAGCAGCCACCCCCGGGGACTCCCTTCTTTAGCTAATGAAAAACTGTTTTTT.

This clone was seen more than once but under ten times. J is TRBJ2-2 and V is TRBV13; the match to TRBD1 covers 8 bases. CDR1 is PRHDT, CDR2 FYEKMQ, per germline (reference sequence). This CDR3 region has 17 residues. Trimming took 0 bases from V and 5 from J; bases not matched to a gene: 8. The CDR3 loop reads CASSLGRTGQGTGELFF. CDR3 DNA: TGTGCCAGCAGCTTAGGCCGGACAGGGCAAGGGACCGGGGAGCTGTTTTTT.